This T cell receptor (beta chain) was captured in a study of blood T cell repertoires in COVID-19. This CDR3 has 16 residues. Trimming removed 3 bases from V and 3 bases from J; junction bases left unmatched: 7. CDR1 is KGHSH, CDR2 LQKENI, per germline. Sequencing was performed with immunoSEQ multiplex PCR; in TCRdb, only in-frame clones are kept and a portion is missing. The sample lists over 100,000 clones; 88% were seen once. The sequence was collected from a man in his fifties with acute or convalescent COVID-19. The chain joins TRBV18 to TRBJ1-1, with 10 positions matching TRBD1. Material: peripheral blood. CDR3 region: CASSPQSTGGYTEAFF. In DNA, the CDR3 is TGTGCCAGCTCACCCCAATCGACAGGGGGCTACACTGAAGCTTTCTTT.